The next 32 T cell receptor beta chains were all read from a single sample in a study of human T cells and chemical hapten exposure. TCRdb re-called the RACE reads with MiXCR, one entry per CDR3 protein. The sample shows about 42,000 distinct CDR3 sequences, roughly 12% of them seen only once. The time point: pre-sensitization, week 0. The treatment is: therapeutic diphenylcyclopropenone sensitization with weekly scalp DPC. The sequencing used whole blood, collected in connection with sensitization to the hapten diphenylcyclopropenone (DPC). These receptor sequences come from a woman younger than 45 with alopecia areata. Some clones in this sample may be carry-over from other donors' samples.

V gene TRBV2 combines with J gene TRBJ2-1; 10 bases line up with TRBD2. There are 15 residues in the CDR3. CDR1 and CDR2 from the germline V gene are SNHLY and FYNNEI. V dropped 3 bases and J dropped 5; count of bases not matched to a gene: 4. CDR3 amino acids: CASSEVAGGHNEQFF. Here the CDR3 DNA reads TGTGCCAGCAGTGAGGTAGCGGGGGGACACAATGAGCAGTTCTTC.

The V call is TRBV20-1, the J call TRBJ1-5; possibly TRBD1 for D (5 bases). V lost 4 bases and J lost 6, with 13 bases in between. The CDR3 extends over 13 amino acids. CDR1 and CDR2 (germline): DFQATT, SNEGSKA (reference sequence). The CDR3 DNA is TGCAGTGCTATAACAGGTTACCGTCAGCCCCAGCATTTT. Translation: CSAITGYRQPQHF.

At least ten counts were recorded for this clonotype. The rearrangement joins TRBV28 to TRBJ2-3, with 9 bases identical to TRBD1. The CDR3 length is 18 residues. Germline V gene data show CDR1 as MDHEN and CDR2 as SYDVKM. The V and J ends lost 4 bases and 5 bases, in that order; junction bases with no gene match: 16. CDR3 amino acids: CASSSPNLQGAPQDTQYF. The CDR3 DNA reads TGTGCCAGCAGTTCGCCCAACCTACAGGGGGCGCCCCAAGATACGCAGTATTTT.

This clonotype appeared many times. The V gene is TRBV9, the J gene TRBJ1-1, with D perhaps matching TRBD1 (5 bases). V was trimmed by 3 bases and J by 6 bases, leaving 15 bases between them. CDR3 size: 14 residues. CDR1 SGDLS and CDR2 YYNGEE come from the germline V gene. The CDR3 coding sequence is TGTGCCAGCAGCGCTTCGATCAGGGACGCTGAAGCTTTCTTT. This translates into CASSASIRDAEAFF.

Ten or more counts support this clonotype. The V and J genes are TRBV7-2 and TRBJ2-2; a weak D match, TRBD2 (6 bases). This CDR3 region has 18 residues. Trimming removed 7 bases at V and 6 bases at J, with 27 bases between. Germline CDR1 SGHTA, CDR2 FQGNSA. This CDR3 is CASINDPDRLDVSGELFF. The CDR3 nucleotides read TGTGCCAGCATCAATGATCCCGATCGACTAGACGTATCCGGGGAGCTGTTTTTT.

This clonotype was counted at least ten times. CDR3 residues: CASSQDWLAGGRNYEQYF. The CDR3 coding sequence is TGCGCCAGCAGCCAAGACTGGCTAGCGGGAGGGCGGAACTACGAGCAGTACTTC. The chain has TRBV4-3 and TRBJ2-7; the match to TRBD2 covers 12 bases. V dropped 0 bases and J dropped 3; count of bases not matched to a gene: 9. This CDR3 contains 18 residues. Per germline, CDR1 LGHNA and CDR2 YSLEER.

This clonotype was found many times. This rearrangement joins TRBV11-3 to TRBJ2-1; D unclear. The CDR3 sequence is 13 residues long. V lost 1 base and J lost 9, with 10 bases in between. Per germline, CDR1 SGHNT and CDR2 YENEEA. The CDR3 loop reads CASSLVYPGEQFF. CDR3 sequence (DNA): TGTGCCAGCAGCTTAGTCTACCCCGGTGAGCAGTTCTTC.

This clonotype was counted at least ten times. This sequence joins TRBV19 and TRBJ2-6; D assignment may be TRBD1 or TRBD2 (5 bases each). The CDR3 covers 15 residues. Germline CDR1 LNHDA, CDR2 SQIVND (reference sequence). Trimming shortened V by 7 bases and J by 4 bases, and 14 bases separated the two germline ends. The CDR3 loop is CASNRPGSGANVLTF. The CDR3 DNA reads TGTGCCAGTAACAGGCCGGGGTCCGGGGCCAACGTCCTGACTTTC.

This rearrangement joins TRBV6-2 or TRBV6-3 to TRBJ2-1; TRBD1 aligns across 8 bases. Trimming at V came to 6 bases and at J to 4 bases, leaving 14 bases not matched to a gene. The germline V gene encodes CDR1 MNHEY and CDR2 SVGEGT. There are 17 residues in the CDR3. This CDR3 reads CASRKSSGQGFYNEQFF. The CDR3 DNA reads TGTGCCAGCAGAAAATCATCCGGACAGGGCTTTTACAATGAGCAGTTCTTC.

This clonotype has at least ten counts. The CDR3 coding sequence is TGCGCCAGCAGCCAACACAGGGGTTTGCGGATGGGCACCGGGGAGCTGTTTTTT. Protein: CASSQHRGLRMGTGELFF. V gene TRBV4-3 combines with J gene TRBJ2-2; 7 bases align to TRBD1. Germline V gene lookup returns CDR1 LGHNA and CDR2 YSLEER. This CDR3 is built from 18 residues. The junction had 13 bases not matched to a gene; V was cut back by 2 bases and J by 4 bases.

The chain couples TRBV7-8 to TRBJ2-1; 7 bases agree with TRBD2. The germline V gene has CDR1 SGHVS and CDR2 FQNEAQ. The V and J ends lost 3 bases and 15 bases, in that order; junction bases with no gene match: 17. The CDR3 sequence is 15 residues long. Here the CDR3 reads CASSFNLISGLFMFF. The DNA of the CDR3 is TGTGCCAGCAGCTTTAATTTGATCTCGGGACTATTTATGTTCTTC.

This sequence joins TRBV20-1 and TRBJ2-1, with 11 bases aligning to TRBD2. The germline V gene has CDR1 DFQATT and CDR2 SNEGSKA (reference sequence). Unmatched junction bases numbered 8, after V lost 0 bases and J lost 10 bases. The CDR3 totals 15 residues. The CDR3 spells CSARDSLAGGREQFF. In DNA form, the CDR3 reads TGCAGTGCTAGAGATTCCCTAGCGGGAGGACGGGAGCAGTTCTTC.

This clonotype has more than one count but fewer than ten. CDR3 region: CASRRTSTYEQYF. CDR3 sequence (DNA): TGTGCCAGCAGAAGGACCTCGACGTACGAGCAGTACTTC. This chain links TRBV5-6 with TRBJ2-7; D is unclear. The CDR3 totals 13 residues. In germline, CDR1 is SGHDT, CDR2 YYEEEE. Trimming removed 5 bases at V and 4 bases at J, with 13 bases between.

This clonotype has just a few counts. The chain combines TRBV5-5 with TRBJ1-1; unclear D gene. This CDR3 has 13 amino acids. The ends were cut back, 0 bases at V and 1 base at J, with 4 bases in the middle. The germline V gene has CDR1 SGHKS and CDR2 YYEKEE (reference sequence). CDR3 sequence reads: CASSLGENTEAFF. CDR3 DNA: TGTGCCAGCAGCTTGGGGGAGAACACTGAAGCTTTCTTT.

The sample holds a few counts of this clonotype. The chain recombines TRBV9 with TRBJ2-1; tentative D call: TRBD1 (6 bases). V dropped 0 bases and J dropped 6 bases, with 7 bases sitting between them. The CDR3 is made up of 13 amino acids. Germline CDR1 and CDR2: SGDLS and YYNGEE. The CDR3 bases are TGTGCCAGCAGCGTAGGGACAGCCAATGAGCAGTTCTTC. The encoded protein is CASSVGTANEQFF.

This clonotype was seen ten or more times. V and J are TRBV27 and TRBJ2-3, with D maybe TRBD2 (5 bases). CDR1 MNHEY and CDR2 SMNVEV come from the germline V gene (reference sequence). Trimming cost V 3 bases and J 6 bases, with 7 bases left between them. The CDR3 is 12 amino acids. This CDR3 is CASSFSGDTQYF. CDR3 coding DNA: TGTGCCAGCAGTTTTTCGGGGGATACGCAGTATTTT.

The CDR3 loop reads CSARIPGHPRSGKNIQYF. CDR3 in DNA: TGCAGTGCTAGAATACCGGGACACCCCCGTAGCGGCAAAAACATTCAGTACTTC. The rearrangement links TRBV20-1 to TRBJ2-4; TRBD1 or TRBD2 may be the D gene (6 bases each). The CDR3 is made up of 18 amino acids. Trimming removed 2 bases at V and 3 bases at J, with 23 bases between. The germline V gene encodes CDR1 DFQATT and CDR2 SNEGSKA (reference sequence).

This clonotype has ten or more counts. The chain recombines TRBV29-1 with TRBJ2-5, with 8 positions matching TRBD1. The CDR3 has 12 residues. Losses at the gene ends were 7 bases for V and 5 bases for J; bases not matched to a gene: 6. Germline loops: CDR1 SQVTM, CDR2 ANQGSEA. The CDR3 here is CSGLQGDETQYF. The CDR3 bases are TGCAGCGGATTACAGGGGGACGAGACCCAGTACTTC.

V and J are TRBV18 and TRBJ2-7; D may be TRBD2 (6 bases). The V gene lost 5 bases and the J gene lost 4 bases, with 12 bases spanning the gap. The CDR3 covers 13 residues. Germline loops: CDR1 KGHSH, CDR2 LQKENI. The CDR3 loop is CASSKPSEYEQYF. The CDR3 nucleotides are TGTGCCAGCTCAAAACCTAGCGAATACGAGCAGTACTTC.

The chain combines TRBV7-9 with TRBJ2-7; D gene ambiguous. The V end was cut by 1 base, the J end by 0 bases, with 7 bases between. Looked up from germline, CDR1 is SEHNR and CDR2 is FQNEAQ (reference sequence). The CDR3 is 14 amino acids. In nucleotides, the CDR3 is TGTGCCAGCAGCTTAGGCCAGAACTCCTACGAGCAGTACTTC. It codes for CASSLGQNSYEQYF. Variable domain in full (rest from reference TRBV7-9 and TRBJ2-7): DTGVSQNPRHKITKRGQNVTFRCDPISEHNRLYWYRQTLGQGPEFLTYFQNEAQLEKSRLLSDRFSAERPKGSFSTLEIQRTEQGDSAMYLCASSLGQNSYEQYFGPGTRLTVT.

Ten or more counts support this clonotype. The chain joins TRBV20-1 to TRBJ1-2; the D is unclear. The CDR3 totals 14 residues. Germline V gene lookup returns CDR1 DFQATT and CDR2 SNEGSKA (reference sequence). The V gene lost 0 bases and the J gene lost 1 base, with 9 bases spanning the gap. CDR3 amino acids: CSARDLGNNYGYTF. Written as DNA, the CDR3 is TGCAGTGCTAGAGATCTTGGGAATAACTATGGCTACACCTTC.

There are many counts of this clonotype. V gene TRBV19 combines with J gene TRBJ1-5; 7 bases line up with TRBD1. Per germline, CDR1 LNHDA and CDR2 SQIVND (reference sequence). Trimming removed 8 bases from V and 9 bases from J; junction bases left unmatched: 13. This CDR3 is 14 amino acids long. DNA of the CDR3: TGTGCCAGTTCAGACAGGGCTCCCTCCCCGCCCCAGCATTTT. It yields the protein CASSDRAPSPPQHF.

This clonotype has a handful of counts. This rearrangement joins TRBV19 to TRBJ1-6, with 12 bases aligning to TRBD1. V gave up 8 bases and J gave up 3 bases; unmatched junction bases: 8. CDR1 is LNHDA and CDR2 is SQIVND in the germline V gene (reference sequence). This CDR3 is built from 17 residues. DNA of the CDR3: TGTGCCAGTTACCCCGGGACAGGGGGCGGCTATAATTCACCCCTCCACTTT. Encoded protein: CASYPGTGGGYNSPLHF.

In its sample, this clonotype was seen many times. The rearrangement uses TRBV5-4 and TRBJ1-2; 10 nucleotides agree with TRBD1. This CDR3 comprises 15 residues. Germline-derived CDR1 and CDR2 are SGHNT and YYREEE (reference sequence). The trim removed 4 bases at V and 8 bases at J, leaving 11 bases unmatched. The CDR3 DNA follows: TGTGCCAGCAGCGTTGACAGGGGGCCGATCAGGGGCTACACCTTC. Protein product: CASSVDRGPIRGYTF.

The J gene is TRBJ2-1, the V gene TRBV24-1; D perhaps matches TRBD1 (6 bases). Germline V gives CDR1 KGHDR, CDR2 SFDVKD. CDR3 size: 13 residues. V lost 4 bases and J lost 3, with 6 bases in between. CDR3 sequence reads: CATSEGHYNEQFF. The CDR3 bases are TGTGCCACCAGTGAGGGACACTACAATGAGCAGTTCTTC.

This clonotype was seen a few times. The CDR3 here is CSVGRGTEQFF. For the CDR3, the DNA is TGCAGCGTTGGCAGGGGAACTGAGCAGTTCTTC. The V call is TRBV29-1, the J call TRBJ2-1; D is perhaps TRBD1 (6 bases). The germline V gene has CDR1 SQVTM and CDR2 ANQGSEA. V shed 4 bases and J shed 9 bases, with 10 bases lying between them. CDR3 size: 11 residues.

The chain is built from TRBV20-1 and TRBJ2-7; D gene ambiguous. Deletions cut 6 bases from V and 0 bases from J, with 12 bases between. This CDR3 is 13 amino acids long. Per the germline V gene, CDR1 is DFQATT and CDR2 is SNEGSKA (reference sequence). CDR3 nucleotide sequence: TGCAGTGCCTTACCAAGTCCCTCCTACGAGCAGTACTTC. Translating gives CSALPSPSYEQYF.

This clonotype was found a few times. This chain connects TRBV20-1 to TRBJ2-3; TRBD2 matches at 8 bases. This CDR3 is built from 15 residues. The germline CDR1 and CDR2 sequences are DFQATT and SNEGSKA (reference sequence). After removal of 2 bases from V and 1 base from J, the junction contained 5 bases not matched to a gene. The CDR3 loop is CSARPREVGTDTQYF. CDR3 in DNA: TGCAGTGCTAGACCGCGGGAGGTGGGCACAGATACGCAGTATTTT.

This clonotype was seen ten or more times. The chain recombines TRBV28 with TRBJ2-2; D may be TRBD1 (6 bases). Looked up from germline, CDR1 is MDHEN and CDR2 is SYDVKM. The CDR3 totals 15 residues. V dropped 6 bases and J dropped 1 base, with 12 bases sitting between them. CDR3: CASSPRGGNTGELFF. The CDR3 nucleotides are TGTGCCAGCAGCCCCCGAGGGGGGAACACCGGGGAGCTGTTTTTT.

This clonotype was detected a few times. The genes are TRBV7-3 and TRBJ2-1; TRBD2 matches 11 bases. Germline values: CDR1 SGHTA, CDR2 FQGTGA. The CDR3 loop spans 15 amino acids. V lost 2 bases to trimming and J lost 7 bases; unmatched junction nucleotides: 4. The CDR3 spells CASSLGASGRNEQFF. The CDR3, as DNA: TGTGCCAGCAGCTTAGGAGCTAGCGGGAGGAATGAGCAGTTCTTC.

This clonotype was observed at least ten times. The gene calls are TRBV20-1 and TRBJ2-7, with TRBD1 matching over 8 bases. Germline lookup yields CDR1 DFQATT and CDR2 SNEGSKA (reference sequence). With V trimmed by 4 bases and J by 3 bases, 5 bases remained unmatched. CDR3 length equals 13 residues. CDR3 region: CSATQGAGYEQYF. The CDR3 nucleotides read TGCAGTGCTACCCAGGGGGCAGGCTACGAGCAGTACTTC.

CDR3 sequence reads: CASKAVGSTEAFF. The CDR3 coding sequence is TGTGCCAGCAAGGCGGTGGGGAGCACTGAAGCTTTCTTT. The chain employs TRBV11-2 and TRBJ1-1; D unresolved. Germline V gene data show CDR1 as SGHAT and CDR2 as FQNNGV. The CDR3 is made up of 13 amino acids. V lost 7 bases, J lost 4 bases, and 13 bases lay in between.